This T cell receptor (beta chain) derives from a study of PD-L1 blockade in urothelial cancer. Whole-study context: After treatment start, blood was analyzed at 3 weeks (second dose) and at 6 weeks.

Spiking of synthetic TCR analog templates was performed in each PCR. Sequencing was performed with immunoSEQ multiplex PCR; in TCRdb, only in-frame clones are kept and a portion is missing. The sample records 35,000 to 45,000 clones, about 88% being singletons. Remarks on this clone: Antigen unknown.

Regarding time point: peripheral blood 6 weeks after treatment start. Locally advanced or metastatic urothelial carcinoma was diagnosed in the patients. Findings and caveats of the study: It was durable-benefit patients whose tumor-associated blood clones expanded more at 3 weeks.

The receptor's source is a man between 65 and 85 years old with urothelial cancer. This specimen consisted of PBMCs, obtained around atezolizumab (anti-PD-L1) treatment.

CDR3 amino acids: CASSSGGENTEAFF. The CDR3 bases are TGCGCCAGCAGCTCCGGGGGAGAAAACACTGAAGCTTTCTTT. The chain links TRBV5-1 to TRBJ1-1; D possibly corresponds to TRBD1 (5 bases). In germline, CDR1 is SGHRS, CDR2 YFSETQ. V was shortened by 3 bases and J by 2 bases, with 11 bases between the two germline ends. The CDR3 is 14 residues long.